One sample yielded the 9 T cell receptor beta chains listed below, sequenced in a study of OX40 agonist ivuxolimab in advanced cancers. Receptor amplification or capture employed the immunoSEQ multiplex PCR assay. The table was pulled from immuneACCESS by TCRdb, which kept in-frame rearrangements only. Such tables lose some clones; where checked, under half of the loss comes from unresolved V genes, and the rest has no known cause. A total of 85,000 to 90,000 clones appear in this sample, around 85% of them only once. Clones ranked in the top ten supply 0.2% to 0.25% of the sample. The source material was CD4+ or CD8+ T cells sorted from blood, sampled in a trial of the OX40 agonist ivuxolimab. The receptor set was obtained from an adult with an advanced solid tumor such as melanoma, head and neck, liver or kidney cancer.

J is TRBJ2-5 and V is TRBV11-2, with 9 bases that match TRBD1. Germline V gives CDR1 SGHAT, CDR2 FQNNGV. The CDR3 has 15 amino acids. J lost 3 bases, V lost 5 bases, and 7 bases had no gene match. The CDR3 region is CASSPDRGLEETQYF. CDR3 coding DNA: TGTGCCAGCAGCCCGGACAGGGGCCTTGAAGAGACCCAGTACTTC. Full variable domain (missing parts from reference TRBV11-2 and TRBJ2-5): EAGVAQSPRYKIIEKRQSVAFWCNPISGHATLYWYQQILGQGPKLLIQFQNNGVVDDSQLPKDRFSAERLKGVDSTLKIQPAKLEDSAVYLCASSPDRGLEETQYFGPGTRLLVL.

The chain joins TRBV30 to TRBJ2-6, with D unresolved. Per the germline V gene, CDR1 is GTSNPN and CDR2 is SVGIG (reference sequence). This CDR3 spans 15 amino acids. Trimming took 5 bases from V and 0 from J, leaving 11 bases between them. The CDR3 loop reads CAWLWPLSGANVLTF. In DNA form, the CDR3 reads TGTGCCTGGCTGTGGCCCCTCTCTGGGGCCAACGTCCTGACTTTC.

This chain links TRBV19 with TRBJ2-5; D is unclear. V was pared by 6 bases and J by 0 bases, with 8 bases between. The CDR3 covers 13 residues. Germline values: CDR1 LNHDA, CDR2 SQIVND (reference sequence). This chain's CDR3 is CASSTRYQETQYF. The CDR3 nucleotides are TGTGCCAGTAGCACCAGATACCAAGAGACCCAGTACTTC.

The chain links TRBV19 to TRBJ2-6; D perhaps matches TRBD1 (5 bases). Germline V gives CDR1 LNHDA, CDR2 SQIVND (reference sequence). The length of the CDR3 is 14 residues. Deletions cut 4 bases from V and 2 bases from J, with 6 bases between. The CDR3 sequence: CASSTTAGANVLTF. CDR3 in DNA: TGTGCCAGTAGTACGACAGCTGGGGCCAACGTCCTGACTTTC. The entire variable domain, with the rest obtained from reference TRBV19 and TRBJ2-6, is as follows: DGGITQSPKYLFRKEGQNVTLSCEQNLNHDAMYWYRQDPGQGLRLIYYSQIVNDFQKGDIAEGYSVSREKKESFPLTVTSAQKNPTAFYLCASSTTAGANVLTFGAGSRLTVL.

This rearrangement joins TRBV6-6 to TRBJ1-4; D gene unclear. The CDR3 is made up of 14 amino acids. Germline CDR1 MNHNY, CDR2 SVGAGI (reference sequence). V shed 6 bases and J shed 6 bases, with 14 bases lying between them. The CDR3 DNA is TGTGCCAGCAGCCACCCCGGGTCCCATGAAAAACTGTTTTTT. Its protein is CASSHPGSHEKLFF.

CDR3 DNA sequence: TGTGCCAGCAGCTTAGAGGCCGAACGTGTTCCCCTAACAGATACGCAGTATTTT. Translating gives CASSLEAERVPLTDTQYF. The chain is built from TRBV11-2 and TRBJ2-3, with D hard to call. This CDR3 region has 18 residues. V was pared by 0 bases and J by 3 bases, with 19 bases between. In germline, CDR1 is SGHAT, CDR2 FQNNGV.

This rearrangement joins TRBV2 to TRBJ2-3, with D perhaps matching TRBD2 (5 bases). This CDR3 comprises 12 residues. Trimming took off 1 base at V and 6 bases at J, with 5 bases between the two ends. Germline loops: CDR1 SNHLY, CDR2 FYNNEI. This CDR3 reads CASSEGEDTQYF. DNA for the CDR3: TGTGCCAGCAGTGAAGGGGAGGATACGCAGTATTTT. Looking up the rest from reference TRBV2 and TRBJ2-3 gives the full variable domain: EPEVTQTPSHQVTQMGQEVILRCVPISNHLYFYWYRQILGQKVEFLVSFYNNEISEKSEIFDDQFSVERPDGSNFTLKIRSTKLEDSAMYFCASSEGEDTQYFGPGTRLTVL.

V is TRBV18 and J is TRBJ1-1, with TRBD1 as a possible D gene (5 bases). CDR3 length: 16 residues. V was pared by 3 bases and J by 0 bases, with 14 bases between. Germline V CDR1 and CDR2: KGHSH, LQKENI. The chain's CDR3 is CASSPSGGGLNTEAFF. In DNA, the CDR3 is TGTGCCAGCTCACCGAGCGGGGGAGGATTGAACACTGAAGCTTTCTTT.

This rearrangement joins TRBV5-6 to TRBJ2-4; D remains unclear. Germline V gene lookup returns CDR1 SGHDT and CDR2 YYEEEE. V lost 4 bases and J 9 bases, leaving 17 bases between the germline ends. The CDR3 loop spans 14 amino acids. The CDR3 sequence is CASSLVRVLSIQYF. CDR3 nucleotide sequence: TGTGCCAGCAGCCTTGTTCGGGTTTTGAGCATTCAGTACTTC.